These 13 T cell receptor beta chains originate from one sample sequenced in a study of PD-1 blockade in classical Hodgkin lymphoma. Repertoires were generated with immunoSEQ multiplex PCR, while TCRdb's copy carries only in-frame clones and drops some. The data contain 20,000 or so clones, approximately 90% of them singletons. As for time point: cycle 4 day 1 (C4D1), after about 6 weeks of nivolumab. Autologous stem cell transplantation was followed by relapse in every patient, and brentuximab vedotin exposure varied. This material consisted of peripheral blood mononuclear cells (PBMCs), taken before the fourth cycle of nivolumab. These TCRs come from a human donor with classical Hodgkin lymphoma.

DNA of the CDR3: TGTGCCAGCAGCGTAGGCGCTAGCGGCTACAATGAGCAGTTCTTC. Encoded protein: CASSVGASGYNEQFF. The V gene is TRBV9, the J gene TRBJ2-1, with TRBD2 identical over 7 bases. V gave up 0 bases and J gave up 3 bases; unmatched junction bases: 3. Germline V lookup: CDR1 SGDLS, CDR2 YYNGEE. The CDR3 contains 15 residues.

In this sample, this clone turned up once. The chain is built from TRBV7-6 and TRBJ2-7; D ambiguous. CDR3 length: 15 amino acids. V shed 1 base and J shed 2 bases, with 12 bases lying between them. In germline, CDR1 is SGHVS, CDR2 FNYEAQ. The CDR3 bases are TGTGCCAGCAGCTTAGGAGAAAGAGGAGCCTACGAGCAGTACTTC. This translates into CASSLGERGAYEQYF. Drawing the rest from reference TRBV7-6 and TRBJ2-7, the complete variable domain is GAGVSQSPRYKVTKRGQDVALRCDPISGHVSLYWYRQALGQGPEFLTYFNYEAQQDKSGLPNDRFSAERPEGSISTLTIQRTEQRDSAMYRCASSLGERGAYEQYFGPGTRLTVT.

The chain has TRBV7-8 and TRBJ2-7; 9 nucleotides line up with TRBD1. Germline-derived CDR1 and CDR2 are SGHVS and FQNEAQ. J lost 5 bases, V lost 6 bases, and 5 bases had no gene match. CDR3 length: 13 residues. CDR3 sequence: CASSSRTGDEQYF. For the CDR3, the DNA is TGTGCCAGCAGTTCCCGGACAGGGGACGAGCAGTACTTC.

The J gene is TRBJ2-3, the V gene TRBV4-1; no clear D gene. Germline loops: CDR1 MGHRA, CDR2 YSYEKL. Trimming cost V 4 bases and J 3 bases, with 8 bases left between them. The CDR3 has 13 residues. The chain's CDR3 is CASSPPMTDTQYF. CDR3 nucleotide sequence: TGCGCCAGCAGCCCACCTATGACAGATACGCAGTATTTT.

The chain uses TRBV5-1 and TRBJ2-7; D not resolved. V was pared by 3 bases and J by 7 bases, with 11 bases between. The CDR3 sequence is 12 residues long. Germline-derived CDR1 and CDR2 are SGHRS and YFSETQ. For the CDR3, the DNA is TGCGCCAGCAGCTCCCGTGGTGGAGAGCAGTACTTC. It codes for CASSSRGGEQYF.

V is TRBV19 and J is TRBJ1-4; 12 bases are shared with TRBD1. After removal of 5 bases from V and 8 bases from J, the junction contained 9 bases not matched to a gene. This CDR3 is 16 amino acids long. Looked up from germline, CDR1 is LNHDA and CDR2 is SQIVND (reference sequence). CDR3 protein: CASSYPGQGAEEKLFF. In DNA, the CDR3 is TGTGCCAGTAGTTATCCGGGACAGGGGGCTGAAGAAAAACTGTTTTTT.

Here the CDR3 reads CASSYQDSSGNTIYF. The CDR3 DNA sequence: TGTGCCAGCAGTTACCAGGACAGCTCTGGAAACACCATATATTTT. This chain joins TRBV6-5 and TRBJ1-3; D might be TRBD1 (6 bases). The V gene lost 2 bases and the J gene lost 0 bases, with 8 bases spanning the gap. Germline CDR1 reads MNHEY; CDR2 reads SVGAGI. This CDR3 has 15 residues.

The genes are TRBV5-6 and TRBJ1-3, with 7 bases lining up with TRBD1. There are 15 residues in the CDR3. Germline CDR1 and CDR2: SGHDT and YYEEEE. The V and J ends lost 5 bases and 2 bases, in that order; junction bases with no gene match: 7. This CDR3 is CASRDGQVPGNTIYF. The CDR3 coding sequence is TGTGCCAGCAGAGACGGACAGGTTCCTGGAAACACCATATATTTT.

CDR3: CATHLQDPEGDTQYF. The DNA for the CDR3 is TGCGCCACCCACCTCCAGGATCCGGAGGGAGATACGCAGTATTTT. The V gene is TRBV10-2, the J gene TRBJ2-3, with D maybe TRBD2 (6 bases). CDR1 is WSHSY, CDR2 SAAADI, per germline. The CDR3 has 15 amino acids. V was trimmed by 10 bases and J by 5 bases, leaving 22 bases between them.

This CDR3 reads CASSTGQVNYGYTF. In nucleotides, the CDR3 is TGTGCCAGCAGCACCGGACAGGTTAACTATGGCTACACCTTC. The chain is built from TRBV7-9 and TRBJ1-2; 7 nucleotides line up with TRBD1. There are 14 residues in the CDR3. Germline CDR1 is SEHNR and CDR2 is FQNEAQ (reference sequence). Trimming removed 5 bases from V and 1 base from J; junction bases left unmatched: 4.

As to this clone: The junction shows a germline mismatch at one end, possibly a read error. This rearrangement joins TRBV6-1 to TRBJ1-1, with D possibly matching TRBD1 (5 bases). The CDR3 contains 11 residues. The germline CDR1 and CDR2 sequences are MNHNS and SASEGT. The CDR3 loop is CASSEALLRGF. The CDR3 bases are TGTGCCAGCAGTGAAGCGCTACTGAGGGGTTTT.

This clone was counted once. The rearrangement uses TRBV30 and TRBJ1-3; TRBD1 agrees at 10 bases. Germline V gene data show CDR1 as GTSNPN and CDR2 as SVGIG (reference sequence). Trimming at V came to 3 bases and at J to 2 bases, leaving 7 bases not matched to a gene. The CDR3 length is 16 residues. CDR3 loop: CAWSDPDRGPGNTIYF. CDR3 DNA sequence: TGTGCCTGGAGCGACCCCGACAGGGGGCCTGGAAACACCATATATTTT.

The gene calls are TRBV15 and TRBJ2-5; D may be TRBD2 (6 bases). CDR1 is LNHNV, CDR2 YYDKDF, per germline (reference sequence). Trimming removed 0 bases from V and 1 base from J, with 18 bases in between. The CDR3 is 18 residues long. The CDR3 sequence is CATSRDSDTGDFQETQYF. In DNA form, the CDR3 reads TGTGCCACCAGCAGAGATTCCGATACGGGGGACTTCCAAGAGACCCAGTACTTC.